This TCR beta chain was found in a study of T cell repertoires in ileal Crohn's disease. Only one count was recorded for this clone. Its antigen remains unidentified. Germline CDR1 and CDR2: SQVTM and ANQGSEA. CDR3 length equals 11 residues. Trimming stripped 6 bases from V and 4 bases from J, with 9 bases between. The time point denotes: neoterminal ileum biopsy at postoperative endoscopy, about 6 months after surgery. The repertoire was sequenced with immunoSEQ multiplex PCR; TCRdb's copy has only in-frame clones and lacks some. The sample has fewer than 15,000 clones, just under 80% seen once; the top ten hold over 4%. Study-wide points: Compared with non-smokers, active smokers at surgery showed more clonal expansions. Within the first postoperative year, endoscopy came at median around seven months.

V is TRBV29-1 and J is TRBJ1-1, with D tentatively TRBD1 (5 bases). The sequenced material came from ileal tissue. This clonotype was obtained from an adult with Crohn's disease. The DNA for the CDR3 is TGCAGCGTACGACAGAGCACTGAAGCTTTCTTT. Amino acids: CSVRQSTEAFF.